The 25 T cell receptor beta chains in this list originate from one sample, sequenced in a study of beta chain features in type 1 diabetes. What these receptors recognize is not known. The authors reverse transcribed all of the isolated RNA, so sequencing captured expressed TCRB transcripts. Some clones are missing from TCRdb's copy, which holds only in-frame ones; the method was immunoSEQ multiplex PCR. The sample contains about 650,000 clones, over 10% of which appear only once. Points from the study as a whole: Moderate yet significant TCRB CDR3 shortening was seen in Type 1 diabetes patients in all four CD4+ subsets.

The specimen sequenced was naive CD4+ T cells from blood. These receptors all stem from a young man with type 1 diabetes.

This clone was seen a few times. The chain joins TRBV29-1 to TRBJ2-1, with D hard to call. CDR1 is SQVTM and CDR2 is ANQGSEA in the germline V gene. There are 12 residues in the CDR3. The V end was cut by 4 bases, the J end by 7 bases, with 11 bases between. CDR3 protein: CSVADLRNEQFF. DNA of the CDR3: TGCAGCGTTGCGGACCTTCGTAATGAGCAGTTCTTC.

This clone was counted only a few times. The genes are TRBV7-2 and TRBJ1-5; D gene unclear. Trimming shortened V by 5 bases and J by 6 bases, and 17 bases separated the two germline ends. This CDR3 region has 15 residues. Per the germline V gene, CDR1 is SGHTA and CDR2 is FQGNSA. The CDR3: CASSPRGGSSQPQHF. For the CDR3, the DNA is TGTGCCAGCAGCCCCCGAGGAGGGAGCTCTCAGCCCCAGCATTTT. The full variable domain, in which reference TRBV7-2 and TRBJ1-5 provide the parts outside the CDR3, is GAGVSQSPSNKVTEKGKDVELRCDPISGHTALYWYRQSLGQGLEFLIYFQGNSAPDKSGLPSDRFSAERTGGSVSTLTIQRTQQEDSAVYLCASSPRGGSSQPQHFGDGTRLSIL.

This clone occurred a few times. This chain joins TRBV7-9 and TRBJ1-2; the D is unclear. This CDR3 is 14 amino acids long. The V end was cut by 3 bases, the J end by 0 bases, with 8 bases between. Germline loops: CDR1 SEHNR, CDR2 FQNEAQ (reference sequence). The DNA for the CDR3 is TGTGCCAGCAGCTTCGAGACTGCTAACTATGGCTACACCTTC. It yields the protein CASSFETANYGYTF.

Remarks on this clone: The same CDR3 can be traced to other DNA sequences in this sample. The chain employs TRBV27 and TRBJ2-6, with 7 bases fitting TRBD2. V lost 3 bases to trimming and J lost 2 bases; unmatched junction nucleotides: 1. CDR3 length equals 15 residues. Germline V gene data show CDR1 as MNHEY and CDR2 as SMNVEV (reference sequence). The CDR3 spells CASSFGGTGANVLTF. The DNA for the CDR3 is TGTGCCAGCAGTTTCGGGGGGACTGGGGCCAACGTCCTGACTTTC. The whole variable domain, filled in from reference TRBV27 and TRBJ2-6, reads EAQVTQNPRYLITVTGKKLTVTCSQNMNHEYMSWYRQDPGLGLRQIYYSMNVEVTDKGDVPEGYKVSRKEKRNFPLILESPSPNQTSLYFCASSFGGTGANVLTFGAGSRLTVL.

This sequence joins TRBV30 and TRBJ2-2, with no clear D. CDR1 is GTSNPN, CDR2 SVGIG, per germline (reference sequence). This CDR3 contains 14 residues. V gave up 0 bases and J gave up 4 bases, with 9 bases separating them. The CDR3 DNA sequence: TGTGCCTGGAGTGTAATTAGGACCACCGGGGAGCTGTTTTTT. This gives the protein CAWSVIRTTGELFF.

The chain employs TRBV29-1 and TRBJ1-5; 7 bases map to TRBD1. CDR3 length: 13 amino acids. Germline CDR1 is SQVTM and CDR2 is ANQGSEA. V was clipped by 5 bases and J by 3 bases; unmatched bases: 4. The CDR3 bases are TGCAGCGTTAAGACAGGGATCAATCAGCCCCAGCATTTT. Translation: CSVKTGINQPQHF.

The CDR3: CASSLSSPGHWNTEAFF. CDR3 DNA sequence: TGTGCCAGCAGCTTATCGAGTCCGGGACACTGGAACACTGAAGCTTTCTTT. The rearrangement links TRBV7-6 to TRBJ1-1; a possible D gene is TRBD1 (6 bases). In germline, CDR1 is SGHVS, CDR2 FNYEAQ. The V gene lost 2 bases and the J gene lost 1 base, with 17 bases spanning the gap. This CDR3 is 17 amino acids long.

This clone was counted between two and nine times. CDR3 protein: CASSPPTTGDYEQYF. CDR3 DNA sequence: TGCGCCAGCAGTCCCCCGACGACAGGGGATTACGAGCAGTACTTC. The rearrangement uses TRBV5-1 and TRBJ2-7; 8 nucleotides agree with TRBD1. The CDR3 loop spans 15 amino acids. Germline V lookup: CDR1 SGHRS, CDR2 YFSETQ. The ends lost 5 bases at V and 4 bases at J; junction bases unmatched: 11.

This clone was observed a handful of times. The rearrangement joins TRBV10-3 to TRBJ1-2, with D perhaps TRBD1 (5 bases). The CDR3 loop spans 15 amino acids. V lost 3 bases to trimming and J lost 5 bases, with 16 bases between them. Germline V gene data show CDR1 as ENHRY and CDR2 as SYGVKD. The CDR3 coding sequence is TGTGCCATCAGTGACCACCATGGTGAGGGGTATGGCTACACCTTC. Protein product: CAISDHHGEGYGYTF.

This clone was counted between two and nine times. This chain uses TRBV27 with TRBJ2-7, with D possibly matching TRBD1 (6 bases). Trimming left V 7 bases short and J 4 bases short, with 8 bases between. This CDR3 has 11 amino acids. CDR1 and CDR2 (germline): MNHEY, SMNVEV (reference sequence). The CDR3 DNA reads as TGTGCCAGCAATCAGGGGTACGAGCAGTACTTC. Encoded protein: CASNQGYEQYF.

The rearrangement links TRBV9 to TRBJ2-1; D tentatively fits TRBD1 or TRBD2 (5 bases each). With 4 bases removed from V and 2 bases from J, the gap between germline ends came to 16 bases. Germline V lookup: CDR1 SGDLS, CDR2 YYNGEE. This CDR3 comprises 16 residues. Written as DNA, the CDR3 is TGTGCCAGCAGCTCCCACCGGGACGGAACCTACAATGAGCAGTTCTTC. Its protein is CASSSHRDGTYNEQFF.

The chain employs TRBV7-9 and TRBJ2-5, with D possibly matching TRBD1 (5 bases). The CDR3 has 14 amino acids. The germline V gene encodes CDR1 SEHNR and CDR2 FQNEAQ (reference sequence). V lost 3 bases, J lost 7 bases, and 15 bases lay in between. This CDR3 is CASSLFQGRRTQYF. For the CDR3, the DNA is TGTGCCAGCAGCTTGTTTCAGGGTCGAAGGACCCAGTACTTC.

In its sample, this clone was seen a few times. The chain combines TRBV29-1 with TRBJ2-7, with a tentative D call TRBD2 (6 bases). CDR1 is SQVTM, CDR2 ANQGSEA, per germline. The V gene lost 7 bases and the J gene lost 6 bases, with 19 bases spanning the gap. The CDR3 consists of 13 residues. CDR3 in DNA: TGCAGCGCCGCGGGGACTTTGGAGGGCGAGCAGTACTTC. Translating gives CSAAGTLEGEQYF.

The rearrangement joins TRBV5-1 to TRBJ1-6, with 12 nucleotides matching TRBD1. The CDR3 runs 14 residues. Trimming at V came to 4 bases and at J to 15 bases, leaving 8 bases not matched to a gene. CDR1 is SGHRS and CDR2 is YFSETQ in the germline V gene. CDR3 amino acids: CASSTGTGGELLHF. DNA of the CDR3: TGCGCCAGCAGCACCGGGACAGGGGGCGAGCTCCTCCACTTT.

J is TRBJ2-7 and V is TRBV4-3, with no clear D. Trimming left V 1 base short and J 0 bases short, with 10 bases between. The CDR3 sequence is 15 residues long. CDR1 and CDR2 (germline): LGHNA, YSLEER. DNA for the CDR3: TGCGCCAGCAGCCAAGGACCTTCTGGCTCCTACGAGCAGTACTTC. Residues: CASSQGPSGSYEQYF.

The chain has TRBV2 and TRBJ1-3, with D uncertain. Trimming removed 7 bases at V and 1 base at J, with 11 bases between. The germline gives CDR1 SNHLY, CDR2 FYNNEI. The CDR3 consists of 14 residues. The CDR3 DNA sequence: TGTGCCAGCAATTTGGACTTTTCTGGAAACACCATATATTTT. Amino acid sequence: CASNLDFSGNTIYF.

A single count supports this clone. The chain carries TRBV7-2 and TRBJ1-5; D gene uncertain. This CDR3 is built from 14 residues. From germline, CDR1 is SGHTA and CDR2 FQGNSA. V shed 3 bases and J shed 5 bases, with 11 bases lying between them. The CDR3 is CASSFAGADQPQHF. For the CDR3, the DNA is TGTGCCAGCAGCTTTGCGGGAGCCGATCAGCCCCAGCATTTT.

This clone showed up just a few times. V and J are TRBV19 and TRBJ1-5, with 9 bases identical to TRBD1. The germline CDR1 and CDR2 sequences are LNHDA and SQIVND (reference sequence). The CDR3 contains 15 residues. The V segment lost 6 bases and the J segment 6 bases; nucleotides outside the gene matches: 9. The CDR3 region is CASSRPTGGGQPQHF. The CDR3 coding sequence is TGTGCCAGTAGCAGACCGACAGGGGGAGGTCAGCCCCAGCATTTT.

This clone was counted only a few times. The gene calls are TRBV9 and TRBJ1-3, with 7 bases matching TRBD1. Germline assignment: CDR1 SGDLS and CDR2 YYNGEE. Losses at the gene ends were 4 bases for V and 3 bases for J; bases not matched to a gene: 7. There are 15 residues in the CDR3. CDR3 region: CASSPLGQYGNTIYF. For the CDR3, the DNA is TGTGCCAGCAGCCCACTGGGACAGTATGGAAACACCATATATTTT.

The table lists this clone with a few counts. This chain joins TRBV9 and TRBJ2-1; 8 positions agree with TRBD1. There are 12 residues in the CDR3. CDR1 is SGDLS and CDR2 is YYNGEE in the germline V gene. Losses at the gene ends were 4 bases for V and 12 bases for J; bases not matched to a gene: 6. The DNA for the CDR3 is TGTGCCAGCAGCCAGGACAGGGCCCGGCAGTTCTTC. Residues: CASSQDRARQFF.

DNA for the CDR3: TGCGCCAGCAGCTTGAATTCGCGGGAGCAGTACTTC. This gives the protein CASSLNSREQYF. The chain combines TRBV5-1 with TRBJ2-7; D gene uncertain. This CDR3 has 12 residues. Germline values: CDR1 SGHRS, CDR2 YFSETQ. Between the trimmed V and J ends, which lost 1 base and 7 bases, there was a span of 9 bases. The variable domain in full, with the rest retrieved from reference TRBV5-1 and TRBJ2-7, is KAGVTQTPRYLIKTRGQQVTLSCSPISGHRSVSWYQQTPGQGLQFLFEYFSETQRNKGNFPGRFSGRQFSNSRSEMNVSTLELGDSALYLCASSLNSREQYFGPGTRLTVT.

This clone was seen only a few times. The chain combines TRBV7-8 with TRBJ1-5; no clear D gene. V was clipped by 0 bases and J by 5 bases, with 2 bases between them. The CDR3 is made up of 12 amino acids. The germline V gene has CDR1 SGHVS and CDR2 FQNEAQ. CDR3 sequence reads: CASSLAHQPQHF. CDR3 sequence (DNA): TGTGCCAGCAGCTTAGCCCATCAGCCCCAGCATTTT.

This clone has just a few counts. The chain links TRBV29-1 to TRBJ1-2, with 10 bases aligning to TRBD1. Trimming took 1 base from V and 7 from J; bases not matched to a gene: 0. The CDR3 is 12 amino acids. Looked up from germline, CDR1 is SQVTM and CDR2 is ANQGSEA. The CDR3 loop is CSVEGDRGGYTF. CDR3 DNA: TGCAGCGTTGAAGGGGACAGGGGTGGCTACACCTTC.

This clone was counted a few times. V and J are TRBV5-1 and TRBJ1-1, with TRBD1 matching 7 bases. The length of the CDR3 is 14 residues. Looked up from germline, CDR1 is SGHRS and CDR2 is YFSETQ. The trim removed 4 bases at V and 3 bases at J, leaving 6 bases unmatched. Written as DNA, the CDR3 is TGCGCCAGCAGCCAAGACAGGGTACACACTGAAGCTTTCTTT. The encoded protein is CASSQDRVHTEAFF.

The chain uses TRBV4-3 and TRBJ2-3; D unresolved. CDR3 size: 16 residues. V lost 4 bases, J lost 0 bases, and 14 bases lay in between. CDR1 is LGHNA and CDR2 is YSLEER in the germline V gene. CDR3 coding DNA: TGCGCCAGCAGCCGCACTTTGGGGATTAGCACAGATACGCAGTATTTT. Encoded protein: CASSRTLGISTDTQYF.